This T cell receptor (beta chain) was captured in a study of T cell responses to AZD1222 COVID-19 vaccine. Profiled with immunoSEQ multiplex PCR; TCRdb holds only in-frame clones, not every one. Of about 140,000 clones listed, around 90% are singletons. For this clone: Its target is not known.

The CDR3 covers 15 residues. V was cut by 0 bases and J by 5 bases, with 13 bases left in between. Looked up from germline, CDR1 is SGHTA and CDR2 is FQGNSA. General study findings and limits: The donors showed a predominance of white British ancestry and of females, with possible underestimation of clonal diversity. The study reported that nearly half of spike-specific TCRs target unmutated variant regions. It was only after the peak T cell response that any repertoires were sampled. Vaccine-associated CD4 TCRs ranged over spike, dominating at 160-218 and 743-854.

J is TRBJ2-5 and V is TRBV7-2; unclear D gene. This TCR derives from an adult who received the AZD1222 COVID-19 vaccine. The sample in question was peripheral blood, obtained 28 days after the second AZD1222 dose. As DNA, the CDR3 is TGTGCCAGCAGCTTAGCACCGGGCCGAAAGGAGACCCAGTACTTC. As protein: CASSLAPGRKETQYF.